The 30 T cell receptor beta chains below were found in one sample sequenced in a study of long-term antiretroviral therapy in people with HIV. immunoSEQ v3.0 was run at survey level. Here immunoSEQ multiplex PCR was the method, and the copy in TCRdb shows in-frame clones only, minus some. Counted here are about 28,000 clones, nearly 95% occurring once; the ten biggest clones make up around 10%. Sequencing used unsorted PBMCs, obtained 6.2 years after starting antiretroviral therapy. These receptors were collected from a middle-aged man with HIV.

V is TRBV11-2 and J is TRBJ2-7, with D hard to call. The ends were cut back, 3 bases at V and 7 bases at J, with 7 bases in the middle. CDR1 and CDR2 (germline): SGHAT, FQNNGV. This CDR3 is built from 11 residues. The CDR3 bases are TGTGCCAGCAGCTTCGAAAGGGAGCAGTACTTC. Its translation: CASSFEREQYF. Combining the CDR3 with reference TRBV11-2 and TRBJ2-7 gives the whole variable domain EAGVAQSPRYKIIEKRQSVAFWCNPISGHATLYWYQQILGQGPKLLIQFQNNGVVDDSQLPKDRFSAERLKGVDSTLKIQPAKLEDSAVYLCASSFEREQYFGPGTRLTVT.

This rearrangement joins TRBV11-3 to TRBJ2-3, with D perhaps matching TRBD1 or TRBD2 (5 bases each). Germline lookup yields CDR1 SGHNT and CDR2 YENEEA. V lost 0 bases to trimming and J lost 8 bases, with 12 bases between them. CDR3 length: 14 amino acids. The CDR3 DNA follows: TGTGCCAGCAGCTTAGATCTAGGGACCGGTACGCAGTATTTT. Translating gives CASSLDLGTGTQYF. The full variable domain, in which reference TRBV11-3 and TRBJ2-3 provide the parts outside the CDR3, is EAGVVQSPRYKIIEKKQPVAFWCNPISGHNTLYWYLQNLGQGPELLIRYENEEAVDDSQLPKDRFSAERLKGVDSTLKIQPAELGDSAVYLCASSLDLGTGTQYFGPGTRLTVL.

CDR3 region: CASSLPGMGGDIQYF. The CDR3 coding sequence is TGCGCCAGCAGCCTTCCGGGGATGGGGGGTGACATTCAGTACTTC. This chain uses TRBV4-1 with TRBJ2-4; D is possibly TRBD2 (6 bases). The CDR3 runs to 15 residues. V gave up 4 bases and J gave up 8 bases, with 18 bases separating them. The V gene's germline CDR1 is MGHRA and CDR2 YSYEKL.

The chain combines TRBV4-1 with TRBJ2-2; 8 nucleotides line up with TRBD1. The length of the CDR3 is 15 residues. V dropped 2 bases and J dropped 4; count of bases not matched to a gene: 3. Germline-derived CDR1 and CDR2 are MGHRA and YSYEKL. CDR3 in DNA: TGCGCCAGCAGCCAACCGACAGGGGCCACCGGGGAGCTGTTTTTT. It translates to CASSQPTGATGELFF.

The chain joins TRBV11-3 to TRBJ2-2; TRBD1 matches at 7 bases. The CDR3 extends over 15 amino acids. Germline V gives CDR1 SGHNT, CDR2 YENEEA. V trimming: 5 bases; J trimming: 4 bases; junction bases outside the gene matches: 7. The chain's CDR3 is CASSQTGAVTGELFF. For the CDR3, the DNA is TGTGCCAGCAGCCAAACAGGGGCGGTCACCGGGGAGCTGTTTTTT.

V gene TRBV6-5 combines with J gene TRBJ2-7; D is uncertain. Germline V gene sequence: CDR1 MNHEY, CDR2 SVGAGI. This CDR3 has 16 amino acids. Deletions cut 0 bases from V and 0 bases from J, with 12 bases between. Here the CDR3 reads CASSYSGGSSSYEQYF. The CDR3 DNA reads as TGTGCCAGCAGTTACTCGGGTGGGTCCAGCTCCTACGAGCAGTACTTC.

The V call is TRBV9, the J call TRBJ2-6; 7 nucleotides match TRBD1. The germline V gene encodes CDR1 SGDLS and CDR2 YYNGEE. The trim removed 3 bases at V and 0 bases at J, leaving 12 bases unmatched. This CDR3 comprises 19 residues. The CDR3 region is CASSGLRQGGDSGANVLTF. In DNA form, the CDR3 reads TGTGCCAGCAGCGGATTAAGACAGGGCGGAGACTCTGGGGCCAACGTCCTGACTTTC.

This clone appeared once. CDR3 region: CASSTGTGTDTQYF. CDR3 sequence (DNA): TGTGCCAGCAGCACCGGAACAGGCACAGATACGCAGTATTTT. This chain connects TRBV5-4 to TRBJ2-3; D not certain. V was cut by 4 bases and J by 1 base, with 10 bases left in between. This CDR3 region has 14 residues. Germline values: CDR1 SGHNT, CDR2 YYREEE (reference sequence).

The rearrangement uses TRBV28 and TRBJ1-2; D is perhaps TRBD1 (5 bases). Germline-derived CDR1 and CDR2 are MDHEN and SYDVKM. Trimming removed 11 bases from V and 2 bases from J, with 12 bases in between. The CDR3 consists of 12 residues. The CDR3 loop reads CAVQGLNYGYTF. The CDR3 DNA follows: TGTGCCGTGCAGGGCTTGAACTATGGCTACACCTTC.

V and J are TRBV11-2 and TRBJ1-1; D is ambiguous. CDR1 SGHAT and CDR2 FQNNGV come from the germline V gene. CDR3 length: 14 amino acids. Trimming took 3 bases from V and 3 from J, leaving 11 bases between them. CDR3 sequence reads: CASSFAETYTEAFF. CDR3 DNA: TGTGCCAGCAGCTTTGCCGAGACGTACACTGAAGCTTTCTTT.

The chain is built from TRBV29-1 and TRBJ2-7, with D possibly matching TRBD2 (5 bases). The CDR3 runs 12 residues. Germline V gives CDR1 SQVTM, CDR2 ANQGSEA. V was clipped by 4 bases and J by 1 base, with 8 bases between them. CDR3 sequence (DNA): TGCAGCGTTGCCGGGGATTCCTACGAGCAGTACTTC. Amino acids: CSVAGDSYEQYF.

The DNA for the CDR3 is TGCGCCAGCAGCCCGGCGGGGACTAGCGGGGGGGCCGGGGAGCTGTTTTTT. Translation gives CASSPAGTSGGAGELFF. The genes are TRBV5-1 and TRBJ2-2, with 16 bases fitting TRBD2. The germline V gene encodes CDR1 SGHRS and CDR2 YFSETQ. Trimming removed 4 bases from V and 6 bases from J; junction bases left unmatched: 6. There are 17 residues in the CDR3. The whole variable domain, filled in from reference TRBV5-1 and TRBJ2-2, reads KAGVTQTPRYLIKTRGQQVTLSCSPISGHRSVSWYQQTPGQGLQFLFEYFSETQRNKGNFPGRFSGRQFSNSRSEMNVSTLELGDSALYLCASSPAGTSGGAGELFFGEGSRLTVL.

The rearrangement joins TRBV19 to TRBJ1-1, with D possibly TRBD1 on 6 matching bases. The CDR3 consists of 13 residues. From germline, CDR1 is LNHDA and CDR2 SQIVND (reference sequence). V lost 2 bases, J lost 4 bases, and 8 bases lay in between. The CDR3 spells CASSISGATEAFF. CDR3 nucleotide sequence: TGTGCCAGTAGTATATCGGGGGCCACTGAAGCTTTCTTT.

This sequence joins TRBV7-8 and TRBJ2-7, with 7 bases fitting TRBD1. Per germline, CDR1 SGHVS and CDR2 FQNEAQ. After removal of 1 base from V and 3 bases from J, the junction contained 3 bases not matched to a gene. CDR3 size: 14 residues. This CDR3 is CASSLESGGYEQYF. The CDR3, as DNA: TGTGCCAGCAGCTTAGAGTCAGGGGGCTACGAGCAGTACTTC.

The chain employs TRBV11-2 and TRBJ2-5; possibly TRBD2 for D (5 bases). The germline V and J ends were trimmed by 0 bases and 7 bases, with 12 bases remaining between them. This CDR3 has 14 residues. Germline V gene data show CDR1 as SGHAT and CDR2 as FQNNGV. The CDR3 region is CASSLERLEGTQYF. The CDR3 nucleotides are TGTGCCAGCAGCTTAGAACGCCTCGAGGGGACCCAGTACTTC.

This chain connects TRBV6-5 to TRBJ1-2, with a tentative D call TRBD1 (6 bases). Germline V gene lookup returns CDR1 MNHEY and CDR2 SVGAGI. V shed 5 bases and J shed 6 bases, with 19 bases lying between them. This CDR3 contains 15 residues. CDR3 DNA sequence: TGTGCCAGCAGTCTTTCGGACAGAATAAGTAATGGCTACACCTTC. Translation: CASSLSDRISNGYTF.

This rearrangement joins TRBV28 to TRBJ1-2, with D tentatively TRBD1 (6 bases). CDR3 length equals 13 residues. CDR1 and CDR2 from the germline V gene are MDHEN and SYDVKM. V lost 5 bases and J 2 bases, leaving 9 bases between the germline ends. The DNA for the CDR3 is TGTGCCAGCAGTACCGGGACAAACTATGGCTACACCTTC. Encoded protein: CASSTGTNYGYTF.

The chain combines TRBV7-8 with TRBJ2-3; no definite D call. Germline V gives CDR1 SGHVS, CDR2 FQNEAQ. V was trimmed by 2 bases and J by 2 bases, leaving 11 bases between them. This CDR3 is built from 15 residues. CDR3 amino acids: CASSLSLQFTDTQYF. The DNA of the CDR3 is TGTGCCAGCAGCTTAAGTTTGCAATTCACAGATACGCAGTATTTT.

V gene TRBV4-3 combines with J gene TRBJ2-5; D not resolved. From germline, CDR1 is LGHNA and CDR2 YSLEER. The V and J ends lost 1 base and 5 bases respectively, with 8 bases between them. The CDR3 spans 13 residues. The CDR3 is CASSQVVGETQYF. The CDR3 DNA is TGCGCCAGCAGCCAAGTGGTGGGGGAGACCCAGTACTTC.

V usage is TRBV7-3 and J usage is TRBJ2-1, with D tentatively TRBD2 (6 bases). The CDR3 runs 15 residues. Germline loops: CDR1 SGHTA, CDR2 FQGTGA. Trimming pared 2 bases from V and 4 bases from J, leaving 12 bases between. This CDR3 reads CASSLGSGVYNEQFF. DNA of the CDR3: TGTGCCAGCAGCTTAGGATCGGGAGTATACAATGAGCAGTTCTTC.

The rearrangement joins TRBV6-5 to TRBJ2-3; the D is unclear. Per germline, CDR1 MNHEY and CDR2 SVGAGI. The CDR3 contains 14 residues. The ends were cut back, 2 bases at V and 2 bases at J, with 8 bases in the middle. The chain's CDR3 is CASSYGQNTDTQYF. The CDR3 region has the DNA TGTGCCAGCAGTTACGGTCAGAACACAGATACGCAGTATTTT.

This sequence joins TRBV4-1 and TRBJ2-2, with 15 bases fitting TRBD2. The germline CDR1 and CDR2 sequences are MGHRA and YSYEKL. V trimming: 1 base; J trimming: 5 bases; junction bases outside the gene matches: 2. The CDR3 sequence is 17 residues long. The CDR3 nucleotides are TGCGCCAGCAGCCAAGCGGGACTAGCGGGAGGTACCGGGGAGCTGTTTTTT. It translates to CASSQAGLAGGTGELFF.

This chain joins TRBV6-5 and TRBJ2-5; possible D gene TRBD2, 6 bases. Germline CDR1 MNHEY, CDR2 SVGAGI. Trimming pared 8 bases from V and 4 bases from J, leaving 14 bases between. There are 13 residues in the CDR3. Here the CDR3 DNA reads TGTGCCAGCTGGGACGGGAGCGTAGAGACCCAGTACTTC. As protein: CASWDGSVETQYF.

This chain connects TRBV28 to TRBJ1-5; no reliable D call. The CDR3 consists of 13 residues. Per the germline V gene, CDR1 is MDHEN and CDR2 is SYDVKM. The germline V and J ends were trimmed by 6 bases and 4 bases, with 10 bases remaining between them. CDR3 amino acids: CASRSGGNQPQHF. CDR3 bases: TGTGCCAGCAGGTCGGGAGGGAATCAGCCCCAGCATTTT.

This chain connects TRBV6-1 to TRBJ2-5; TRBD2 matches at 8 bases. This CDR3 spans 17 amino acids. The V segment lost 1 base and the J segment 1 base; nucleotides outside the gene matches: 8. Germline V gives CDR1 MNHNS, CDR2 SASEGT. CDR3 amino acids: CASSEDGTRSSQETQYF. CDR3 nucleotide sequence: TGTGCCAGCAGTGAAGACGGGACTAGGTCCTCCCAAGAGACCCAGTACTTC.

This clone has only one observation. The J gene is TRBJ1-5, the V gene TRBV2; perhaps TRBD1 as D (5 bases). V lost 4 bases, J lost 6 bases, and 10 bases lay in between. CDR1 is SNHLY, CDR2 FYNNEI, per germline. This CDR3 has 13 amino acids. The CDR3 protein is CASSGSGVQPQHF. CDR3 in DNA: TGTGCCAGCAGTGGGTCGGGGGTTCAGCCCCAGCATTTT.

Points on this clone: Other DNA sequences in this sample translate to the same CDR3. The V gene is TRBV6-6, the J gene TRBJ1-2; TRBD1 matches 10 bases. The germline CDR1 and CDR2 sequences are MNHNY and SVGAGI (reference sequence). Germline trimming cut 11 bases from V and 6 bases from J; bases unmatched to any gene: 18. The CDR3 has 16 amino acids. The CDR3 region has the DNA TGTGCCGCCCACCGGGGACAGGGGTATCGGTACGATGGCTACACCTTC. Its protein product is CAAHRGQGYRYDGYTF.

This chain joins TRBV6-6 and TRBJ2-3; D is perhaps TRBD1 (6 bases). Trimming shortened V by 4 bases and J by 0 bases, and 14 bases separated the two germline ends. The CDR3 contains 16 residues. Germline CDR1 is MNHNY and CDR2 is SVGAGI (reference sequence). CDR3 coding DNA: TGTGCCAGCAGTTTAGTGGGCAGGGGCAGCACAGATACGCAGTATTTT. Its protein product is CASSLVGRGSTDTQYF.

The chain recombines TRBV6-6 with TRBJ1-5, with unresolved D. This CDR3 spans 14 amino acids. The V gene lost 6 bases and the J gene lost 2 bases, with 11 bases spanning the gap. Germline V lookup: CDR1 MNHNY, CDR2 SVGAGI (reference sequence). The CDR3 region is CASSGGLGNQPQHF. The CDR3 region has the DNA TGTGCCAGCAGCGGAGGGCTTGGCAATCAGCCCCAGCATTTT.

This clone has only one observation. The V gene is TRBV4-1, the J gene TRBJ2-7, with unresolved D. V shed 0 bases and J shed 3 bases, with 15 bases lying between them. The CDR3 is 16 residues long. Per the germline V gene, CDR1 is MGHRA and CDR2 is YSYEKL. The CDR3 protein is CASSQDGQASDYEQYF. In DNA form, the CDR3 reads TGCGCCAGCAGCCAAGATGGGCAGGCTTCGGACTACGAGCAGTACTTC.